These 32 T cell receptor beta chains were all obtained from the same sample, sequenced in a study of identifying expanded T cells in peripheral blood. Sequenced by immunoSEQ multiplex PCR; TCRdb stores in-frame clones only, minus some. The sample lists about 86,000 clones; 70% to 90% were seen once. Input material: blood. These receptors originate from a person between 18 and 75 years old in good health.

The V gene is TRBV6-5, the J gene TRBJ2-7, with D maybe TRBD2 (6 bases). The CDR3 runs to 14 residues. V lost 8 bases and J 0 bases, leaving 14 bases between the germline ends. Germline V gives CDR1 MNHEY, CDR2 SVGAGI. As DNA, the CDR3 is TGTGCCAGCCGAGGCATGGGGGGCTCCTACGAGCAGTACTTC. Its protein is CASRGMGGSYEQYF.

The gene calls are TRBV13 and TRBJ2-2, with 8 bases aligning to TRBD1. The CDR3 runs to 17 residues. CDR1 and CDR2 from the germline V gene are PRHDT and FYEKMQ (reference sequence). J gave up 6 bases and V 0 bases, and 9 bases lay outside the gene matches. The CDR3 DNA reads TGTGCCAGCAGCTTAGGCCGGACAGGGATCTTTTCCGGGGAGCTGTTTTTT. This codes for CASSLGRTGIFSGELFF.

This clone was seen once. The gene calls are TRBV15 and TRBJ2-1; D is perhaps TRBD1 (5 bases). Trimming left V 0 bases short and J 7 bases short, with 13 bases between. CDR1 is LNHNV, CDR2 YYDKDF, per germline (reference sequence). The CDR3 consists of 15 residues. The CDR3 region is CATSRDPSPGNEQFF. CDR3 in DNA: TGTGCCACCAGCAGAGATCCCTCTCCAGGGAATGAGCAGTTCTTC.

This rearrangement joins TRBV18 to TRBJ1-1; D is possibly TRBD1 (6 bases). V shed 6 bases and J shed 3 bases, with 14 bases lying between them. The CDR3 sequence is 14 residues long. CDR1 and CDR2 (germline): KGHSH, LQKENI. This chain's CDR3 is CASSPDSQYTEAFF. CDR3 nucleotides: TGTGCCAGCTCGCCGGACAGCCAATACACTGAAGCTTTCTTT.

V usage is TRBV7-6 and J usage is TRBJ1-6; D uncertain. Germline CDR1 SGHVS, CDR2 FNYEAQ. V dropped 2 bases and J dropped 7 bases, with 3 bases sitting between them. The CDR3 extends over 12 amino acids. Here the CDR3 reads CASSLNNSPLHF. The DNA of the CDR3 is TGTGCCAGCAGCTTAAACAATTCACCCCTCCACTTT. Filled out from reference TRBV7-6 and TRBJ1-6, the complete variable domain reads GAGVSQSPRYKVTKRGQDVALRCDPISGHVSLYWYRQALGQGPEFLTYFNYEAQQDKSGLPNDRFSAERPEGSISTLTIQRTEQRDSAMYRCASSLNNSPLHFGNGTRLTVT.

On this clone: A read error may account for a junction end that differs from germline. The chain uses TRBV6-1 and TRBJ1-2; D remains ambiguous. Per germline, CDR1 MNHNS and CDR2 SASEGT. This CDR3 spans 14 amino acids. The CDR3 loop is CANSESGRKYGYTF. In DNA form, the CDR3 reads TGTGCCAACAGTGAGAGTGGCAGGAAGTATGGCTACACCTTC.

The chain has TRBV29-1 and TRBJ1-2; TRBD1 matches 8 bases. With V trimmed by 3 bases and J by 8 bases, 5 bases remained unmatched. The CDR3 runs to 12 residues. The germline CDR1 and CDR2 sequences are SQVTM and ANQGSEA. DNA of the CDR3: TGCAGCGTTGAGGACAGGGTCGAGGGCTACACCTTC. Its translation: CSVEDRVEGYTF.

This clone was picked up a small number of times. The genes are TRBV19 and TRBJ1-1, with 8 bases identical to TRBD1. With 5 bases clipped from V and 5 bases from J, the junction kept 4 bases outside the gene matches. The CDR3 has 13 amino acids. The V gene's germline CDR1 is LNHDA and CDR2 SQIVND (reference sequence). CDR3 DNA sequence: TGTGCCAGTAGTTCCAACAGGGGGACTGAAGCTTTCTTT. Amino acids: CASSSNRGTEAFF.

This rearrangement joins TRBV28 to TRBJ2-7; perhaps TRBD2 as D (6 bases). V was shortened by 5 bases and J by 7 bases, with 18 bases between the two germline ends. This CDR3 is built from 14 residues. Per germline, CDR1 MDHEN and CDR2 SYDVKM. CDR3: CASSPGRSGGEQYF. As DNA, the CDR3 is TGTGCCAGCAGTCCAGGGCGGAGCGGAGGGGAGCAGTACTTC.

V usage is TRBV2 and J usage is TRBJ1-6; 10 nucleotides align to TRBD1. The CDR3 is 15 amino acids. Unmatched junction bases numbered 8, after V lost 6 bases and J lost 9 bases. Germline values: CDR1 SNHLY, CDR2 FYNNEI. CDR3 sequence: CASRDYRDRGSPLHF. CDR3 bases: TGTGCCAGCAGGGATTACCGGGACAGGGGTTCACCCCTCCACTTT.

The V and J genes are TRBV6-5 and TRBJ2-3, with D possibly being TRBD1 (6 bases). Germline CDR1 is MNHEY and CDR2 is SVGAGI. Trimming took 9 bases from V and 6 from J, leaving 16 bases between them. This CDR3 is built from 13 residues. The CDR3 DNA is TGTGCCAGTACCTCTGGACAGTCGGATACGCAGTATTTT. This translates into CASTSGQSDTQYF.

This sequence joins TRBV5-6 and TRBJ1-2; D might be TRBD1 (5 bases). Germline loops: CDR1 SGHDT, CDR2 YYEEEE. This CDR3 has 15 residues. The germline V and J ends were trimmed by 3 bases and 7 bases, with 19 bases remaining between them. The CDR3 is CASSSSTGLVRGYTF. Here the CDR3 DNA reads TGTGCCAGCAGCTCGAGCACGGGACTTGTCCGTGGCTACACCTTC.

This clone has only a few counts. The chain is built from TRBV2 and TRBJ1-4; D gene uncertain. The CDR3 is 14 residues long. V gave up 4 bases and J gave up 5 bases, with 11 bases separating them. The germline V gene has CDR1 SNHLY and CDR2 FYNNEI. CDR3: CASSGGFGNEKLFF. In DNA, the CDR3 is TGTGCCAGCAGTGGTGGGTTCGGGAATGAAAAACTGTTTTTT.

This clone was picked up a small number of times. The chain employs TRBV7-9 and TRBJ1-5; D unclear. CDR3 length: 12 residues. The V end was cut by 6 bases, the J end by 9 bases, with 12 bases between. The germline gives CDR1 SEHNR, CDR2 FQNEAQ (reference sequence). CDR3 region: CASSRESGPQHF. CDR3 DNA: TGTGCCAGCAGTCGGGAATCCGGGCCCCAGCATTTT.

The CDR3 DNA reads TGTGCCACCTCCTCGGGCGCTCGCGACGGGGAGCTGTTTTTT. Protein: CATSSGARDGELFF. V usage is TRBV14 and J usage is TRBJ2-2; D ambiguous. The CDR3 runs 14 residues. V was pared by 10 bases and J by 7 bases, with 19 bases between. Looked up from germline, CDR1 is SGHDN and CDR2 is FVKESK.

The gene calls are TRBV5-1 and TRBJ2-3; tentatively, D is TRBD1 (5 bases). This CDR3 comprises 15 residues. V was pared by 1 base and J by 0 bases, with 9 bases between. Germline V lookup: CDR1 SGHRS, CDR2 YFSETQ. CDR3 in amino acids: CASSLRSGSTDTQYF. DNA of the CDR3: TGCGCCAGCAGCTTGCGTTCAGGGAGCACAGATACGCAGTATTTT.

This CDR3 is CASGPGQGLYQPQHF. The CDR3, as DNA: TGTGCCAGCGGGCCGGGACAGGGGCTTTATCAGCCCCAGCATTTT. The chain is built from TRBV5-5 and TRBJ1-5; 10 positions agree with TRBD1. In germline, CDR1 is SGHKS, CDR2 YYEKEE (reference sequence). There are 15 residues in the CDR3. V was clipped by 7 bases and J by 5 bases; unmatched bases: 9.

The chain uses TRBV7-9 and TRBJ1-1; 7 nucleotides agree with TRBD1. Germline CDR1 is SEHNR and CDR2 is FQNEAQ (reference sequence). CDR3 length: 15 amino acids. Trimming removed 0 bases from V and 3 bases from J; junction bases left unmatched: 4. The CDR3 DNA sequence: TGTGCCAGCAGCTTAGCGGACAGGCTGCACACTGAAGCTTTCTTT. Translating gives CASSLADRLHTEAFF. The full variable domain, in which reference TRBV7-9 and TRBJ1-1 provide the parts outside the CDR3, is DTGVSQNPRHKITKRGQNVTFRCDPISEHNRLYWYRQTLGQGPEFLTYFQNEAQLEKSRLLSDRFSAERPKGSFSTLEIQRTEQGDSAMYLCASSLADRLHTEAFFGQGTRLTVV.

The V and J genes are TRBV10-1 and TRBJ2-2; D uncertain. Trimming pared 5 bases from V and 0 bases from J, leaving 10 bases between. CDR3 length: 15 residues. The germline V gene has CDR1 WNHNN and CDR2 SYGVQD (reference sequence). CDR3 in amino acids: CASSNEAANTGELFF. CDR3 sequence (DNA): TGCGCCAGCAGTAATGAAGCAGCGAACACCGGGGAGCTGTTTTTT.

The rearrangement links TRBV5-1 to TRBJ1-1; the D gene is possibly TRBD1 (5 bases). The CDR3 is 13 residues long. Trimming stripped 5 bases from V and 4 bases from J, with 12 bases between. CDR1 is SGHRS, CDR2 YFSETQ, per germline. CDR3 sequence reads: CASSQTGGTEAFF. CDR3 coding DNA: TGCGCCAGCAGTCAGACTGGGGGCACTGAAGCTTTCTTT.

This chain joins TRBV30 and TRBJ1-2, with D perhaps matching TRBD1 (5 bases). CDR1 is GTSNPN, CDR2 SVGIG, per germline (reference sequence). V dropped 0 bases and J dropped 4 bases, with 15 bases sitting between them. This CDR3 is 15 amino acids long. The CDR3 sequence: CAWSVEGVAGYGYTF. CDR3 DNA sequence: TGTGCCTGGAGTGTTGAAGGGGTTGCAGGCTATGGCTACACCTTC.

This rearrangement joins TRBV6-6 to TRBJ1-2, with 7 bases identical to TRBD1. V shed 6 bases, J shed 7 bases, and the junction held 11 bases outside the gene matches. CDR1 MNHNY and CDR2 SVGAGI come from the germline V gene (reference sequence). CDR3 length: 14 residues. CDR3 DNA: TGTGCCAGCAGACACAAAAACAGGGGCTCTGGCTACACCTTC. Translated: CASRHKNRGSGYTF.

The chain couples TRBV19 to TRBJ1-6, with no clear D. The CDR3 covers 15 residues. Looked up from germline, CDR1 is LNHDA and CDR2 is SQIVND (reference sequence). V lost 8 bases to trimming and J lost 4 bases, with 15 bases between them. The CDR3 region is CASGGGSTYNSPLHF. CDR3 nucleotide sequence: TGTGCCAGTGGCGGCGGGTCCACATATAATTCACCCCTCCACTTT.

The chain couples TRBV6-5 to TRBJ1-4, with D maybe TRBD1 (5 bases). In germline, CDR1 is MNHEY, CDR2 SVGAGI. This CDR3 region has 15 residues. V was pared by 3 bases and J by 4 bases, with 12 bases between. The chain's CDR3 is CASSYAGGFNEKLFF. The CDR3 DNA sequence: TGTGCCAGCAGTTATGCGGGGGGATTTAATGAAAAACTGTTTTTT.

This rearrangement joins TRBV7-9 to TRBJ1-2, with D possibly TRBD1 on 5 matching bases. Germline V CDR1 and CDR2: SEHNR, FQNEAQ (reference sequence). The CDR3 covers 13 residues. V dropped 5 bases and J dropped 4 bases, with 11 bases sitting between them. DNA of the CDR3: TGTGCCAGCAGCGCGGGACTGATCTATGGCTACACCTTC. Amino acids: CASSAGLIYGYTF.

This clone was seen only once. This rearrangement joins TRBV4-2 to TRBJ1-1; TRBD1 is a possible D gene (5 bases). The germline V gene has CDR1 LGHNA and CDR2 YNFKEQ. The V end was cut by 4 bases, the J end by 1 base, with 10 bases between. This CDR3 region has 14 residues. CDR3 loop: CASSLGPRNTEAFF. CDR3 bases: TGTGCCAGCAGCCTGGGACCGCGGAACACTGAAGCTTTCTTT.

The V gene is TRBV7-9, the J gene TRBJ2-1; 9 bases match TRBD1. There are 13 residues in the CDR3. V dropped 4 bases and J dropped 6; count of bases not matched to a gene: 1. Germline assignment: CDR1 SEHNR and CDR2 FQNEAQ (reference sequence). CDR3 bases: TGTGCCAGCAGCTCGGGACAGGGCAATGAGCAGTTCTTC. Encoded protein: CASSSGQGNEQFF.

This sequence joins TRBV6-1 and TRBJ1-4; possibly TRBD1 for D (6 bases). V was pared by 4 bases and J by 8 bases, with 17 bases between. The CDR3 is made up of 15 amino acids. Per the germline V gene, CDR1 is MNHNS and CDR2 is SASEGT. CDR3 in amino acids: CASSGRGNPEEKLFF. CDR3 DNA sequence: TGTGCCAGCAGTGGGAGGGGGAACCCGGAGGAAAAACTGTTTTTT.

The chain joins TRBV5-1 to TRBJ1-2, with 10 nucleotides matching TRBD1. V shed 0 bases and J 7 bases; nucleotides not matched to a gene: 12. This CDR3 region has 17 residues. Looked up from germline, CDR1 is SGHRS and CDR2 is YFSETQ. CDR3 loop: CASSLGGTGDRSGGYTF. CDR3 nucleotide sequence: TGCGCCAGCAGCTTGGGAGGGACAGGGGATCGTTCTGGTGGCTACACCTTC.

This chain links TRBV5-4 with TRBJ1-3, with D possibly being TRBD1 (6 bases). V was pared by 0 bases and J by 2 bases, with 9 bases between. The CDR3 has 15 amino acids. Per the germline V gene, CDR1 is SGHNT and CDR2 is YYREEE (reference sequence). The DNA for the CDR3 is TGTGCCAGCAGCTTGGGTCAGGGGACTGGAAACACCATATATTTT. Encoded protein: CASSLGQGTGNTIYF.

This clone was seen once. V is TRBV7-9 and J is TRBJ2-7; TRBD2 aligns across 14 bases. The CDR3 has 14 residues. J lost 6 bases, V lost 3 bases, and 1 base had no gene match. The germline V gene has CDR1 SEHNR and CDR2 FQNEAQ (reference sequence). The CDR3 DNA sequence: TGTGCCAGCAGCTTTGGACTAGCGGGGGGCGAGCAGTACTTC. Amino acid sequence: CASSFGLAGGEQYF. Together with reference TRBV7-9 and TRBJ2-7, the CDR3 gives the full variable domain: DTGVSQNPRHKITKRGQNVTFRCDPISEHNRLYWYRQTLGQGPEFLTYFQNEAQLEKSRLLSDRFSAERPKGSFSTLEIQRTEQGDSAMYLCASSFGLAGGEQYFGPGTRLTVT.

The rearrangement uses TRBV9 and TRBJ1-6; weak D call: TRBD1 (5 bases). CDR3 length: 13 amino acids. The germline V gene encodes CDR1 SGDLS and CDR2 YYNGEE. V gave up 4 bases and J gave up 8 bases, with 10 bases separating them. DNA for the CDR3: TGTGCCAGCAGCTTTGGACACGATTCACCCCTCCACTTT. This encodes CASSFGHDSPLHF.